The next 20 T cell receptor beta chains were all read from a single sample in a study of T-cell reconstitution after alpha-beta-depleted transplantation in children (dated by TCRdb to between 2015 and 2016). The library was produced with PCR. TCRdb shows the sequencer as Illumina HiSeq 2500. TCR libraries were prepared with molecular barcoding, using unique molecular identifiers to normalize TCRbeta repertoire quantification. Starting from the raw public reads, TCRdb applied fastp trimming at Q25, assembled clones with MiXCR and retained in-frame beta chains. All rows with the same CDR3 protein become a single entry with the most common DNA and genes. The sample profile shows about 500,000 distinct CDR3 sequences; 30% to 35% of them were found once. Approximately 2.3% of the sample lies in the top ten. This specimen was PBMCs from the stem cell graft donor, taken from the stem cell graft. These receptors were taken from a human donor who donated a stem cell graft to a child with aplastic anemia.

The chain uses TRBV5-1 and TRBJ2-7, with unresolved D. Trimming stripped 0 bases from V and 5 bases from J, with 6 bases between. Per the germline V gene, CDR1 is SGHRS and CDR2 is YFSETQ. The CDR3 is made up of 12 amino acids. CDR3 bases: TGCGCCAGCAGCTTGGAAAACCACGAGCAGTACTTC. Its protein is CASSLENHEQYF.

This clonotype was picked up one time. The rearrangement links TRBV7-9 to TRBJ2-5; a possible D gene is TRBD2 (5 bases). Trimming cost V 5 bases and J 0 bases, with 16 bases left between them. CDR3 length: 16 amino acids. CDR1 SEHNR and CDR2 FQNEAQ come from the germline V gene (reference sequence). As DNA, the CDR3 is TGTGCCAGCAGCCCCGGTGGAGGCGGATACCAAGAGACCCAGTACTTC. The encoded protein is CASSPGGGGYQETQYF.

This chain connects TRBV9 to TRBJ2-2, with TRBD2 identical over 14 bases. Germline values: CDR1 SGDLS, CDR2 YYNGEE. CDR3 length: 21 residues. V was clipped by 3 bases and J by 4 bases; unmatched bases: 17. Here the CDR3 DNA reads TGTGCCAGCAGCGAGAGAGTCCCGGGACTAGCGGGAGCGGTGGGCACCGGGGAGCTGTTTTTT. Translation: CASSERVPGLAGAVGTGELFF.

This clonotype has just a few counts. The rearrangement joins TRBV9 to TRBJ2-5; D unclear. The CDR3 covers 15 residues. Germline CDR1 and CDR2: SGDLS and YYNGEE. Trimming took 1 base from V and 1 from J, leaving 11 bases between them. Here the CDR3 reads CASSVRSGSQETQYF. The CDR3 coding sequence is TGTGCCAGCAGCGTAAGGTCCGGATCCCAAGAGACCCAGTACTTC.

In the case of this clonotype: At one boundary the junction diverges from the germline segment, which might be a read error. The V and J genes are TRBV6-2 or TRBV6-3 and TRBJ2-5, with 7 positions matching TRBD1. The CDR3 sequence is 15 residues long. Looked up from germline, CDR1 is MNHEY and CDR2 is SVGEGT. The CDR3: CASNYRDSNQETQYF. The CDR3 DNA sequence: TGTGCCAGCAATTACCGGGACAGCAATCAAGAGACCCAGTACTTC.

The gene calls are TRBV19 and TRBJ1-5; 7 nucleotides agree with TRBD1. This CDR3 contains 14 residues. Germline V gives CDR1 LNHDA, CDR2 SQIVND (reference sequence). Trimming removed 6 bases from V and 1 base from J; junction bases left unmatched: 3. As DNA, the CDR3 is TGTGCCAGTAGGTTGACAGGGAGCAATCAGCCCCAGCATTTT. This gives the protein CASRLTGSNQPQHF.

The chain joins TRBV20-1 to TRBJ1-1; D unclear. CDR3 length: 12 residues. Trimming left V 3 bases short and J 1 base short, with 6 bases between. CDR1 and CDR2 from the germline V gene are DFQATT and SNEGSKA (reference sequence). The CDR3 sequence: CSASGPNTEAFF. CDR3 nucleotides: TGCAGTGCTAGCGGACCGAACACTGAAGCTTTCTTT.

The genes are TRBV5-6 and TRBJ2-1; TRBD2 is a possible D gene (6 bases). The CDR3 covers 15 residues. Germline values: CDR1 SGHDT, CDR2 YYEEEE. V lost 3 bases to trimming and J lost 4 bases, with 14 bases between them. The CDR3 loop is CASSSRRDLYNEQFF. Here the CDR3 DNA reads TGTGCCAGCAGCTCAAGGAGGGACCTATACAATGAGCAGTTCTTC.

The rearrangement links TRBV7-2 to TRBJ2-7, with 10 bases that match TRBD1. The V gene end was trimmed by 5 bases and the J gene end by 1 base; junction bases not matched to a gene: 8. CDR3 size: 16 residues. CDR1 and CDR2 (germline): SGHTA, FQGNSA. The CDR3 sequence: CASSPRTGGVSYEQYF. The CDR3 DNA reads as TGTGCCAGCAGCCCCCGGACAGGGGGTGTTTCCTACGAGCAGTACTTC. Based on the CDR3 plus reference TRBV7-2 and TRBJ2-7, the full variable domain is GAGVSQSPSNKVTEKGKDVELRCDPISGHTALYWYRQSLGQGLEFLIYFQGNSAPDKSGLPSDRFSAERTGGSVSTLTIQRTQQEDSAVYLCASSPRTGGVSYEQYFGPGTRLTVT.

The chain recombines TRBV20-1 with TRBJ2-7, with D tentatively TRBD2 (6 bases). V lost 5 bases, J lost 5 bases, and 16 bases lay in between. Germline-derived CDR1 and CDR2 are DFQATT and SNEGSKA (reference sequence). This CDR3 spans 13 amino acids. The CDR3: CSAPRGGVHEQYF. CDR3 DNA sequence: TGCAGTGCTCCTCGCGGAGGGGTCCACGAGCAGTACTTC.

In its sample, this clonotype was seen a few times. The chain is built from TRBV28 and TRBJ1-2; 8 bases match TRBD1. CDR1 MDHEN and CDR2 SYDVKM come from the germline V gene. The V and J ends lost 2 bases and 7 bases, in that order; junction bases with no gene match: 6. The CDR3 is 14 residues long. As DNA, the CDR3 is TGTGCCAGCAGTTTACAGGGGGCGCTTAGTGGCTACACCTTC. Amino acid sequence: CASSLQGALSGYTF.

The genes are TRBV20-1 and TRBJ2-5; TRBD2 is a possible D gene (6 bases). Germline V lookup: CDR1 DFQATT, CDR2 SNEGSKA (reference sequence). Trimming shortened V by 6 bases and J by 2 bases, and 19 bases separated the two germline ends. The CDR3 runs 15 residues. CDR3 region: CSAPLGGGGQETQYF. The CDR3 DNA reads TGCAGTGCCCCCCTAGGCGGAGGAGGGCAAGAGACCCAGTACTTC.

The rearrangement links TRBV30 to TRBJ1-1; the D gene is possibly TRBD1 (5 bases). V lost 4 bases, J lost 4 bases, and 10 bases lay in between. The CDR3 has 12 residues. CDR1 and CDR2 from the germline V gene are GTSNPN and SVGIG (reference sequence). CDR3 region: CAWNLRGTEAFF. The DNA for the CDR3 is TGTGCCTGGAACCTAAGGGGCACTGAAGCTTTCTTT.

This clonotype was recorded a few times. DNA for the CDR3: TGTGCCAGCAGCTTAGCGCGGTCAGTTGCTAGCACAGATACGCAGTATTTT. Residues: CASSLARSVASTDTQYF. This chain connects TRBV7-2 to TRBJ2-3; D call uncertain. The CDR3 is made up of 17 amino acids. CDR1 and CDR2 (germline): SGHTA, FQGNSA. V lost 0 bases and J lost 0, with 13 bases in between.

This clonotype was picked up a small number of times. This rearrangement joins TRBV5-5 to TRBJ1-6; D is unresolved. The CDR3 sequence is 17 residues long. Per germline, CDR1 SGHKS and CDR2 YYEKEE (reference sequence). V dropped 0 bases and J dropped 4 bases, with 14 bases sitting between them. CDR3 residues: CASSLGGIGRYNSPLHF. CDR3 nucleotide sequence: TGTGCCAGCAGCTTGGGAGGAATCGGCAGATATAATTCACCCCTCCACTTT. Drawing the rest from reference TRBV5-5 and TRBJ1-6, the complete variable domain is DAGVTQSPTHLIKTRGQQVTLRCSPISGHKSVSWYQQVLGQGPQFIFQYYEKEERGRGNFPDRFSARQFPNYSSELNVNALLLGDSALYLCASSLGGIGRYNSPLHFGNGTRLTVT.

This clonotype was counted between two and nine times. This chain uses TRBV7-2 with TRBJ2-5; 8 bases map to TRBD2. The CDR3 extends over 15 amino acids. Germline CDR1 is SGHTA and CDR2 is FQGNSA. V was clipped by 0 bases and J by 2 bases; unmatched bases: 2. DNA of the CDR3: TGTGCCAGCAGCTTAGCGCGGGGGGTGCAAGAGACCCAGTACTTC. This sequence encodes CASSLARGVQETQYF.

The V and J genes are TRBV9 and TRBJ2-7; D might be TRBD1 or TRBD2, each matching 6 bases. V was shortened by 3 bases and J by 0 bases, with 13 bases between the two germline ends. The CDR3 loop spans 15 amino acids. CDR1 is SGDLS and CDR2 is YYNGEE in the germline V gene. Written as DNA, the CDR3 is TGTGCCAGCAGCGCGGGGGCCCTCAGCTCCTACGAGCAGTACTTC. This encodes CASSAGALSSYEQYF.

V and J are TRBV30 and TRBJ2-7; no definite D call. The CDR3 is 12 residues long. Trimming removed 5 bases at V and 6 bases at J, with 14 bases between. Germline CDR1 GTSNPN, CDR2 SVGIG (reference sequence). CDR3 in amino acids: CAWAASRTEQYF. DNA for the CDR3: TGTGCCTGGGCCGCCTCGAGGACCGAGCAGTACTTC.

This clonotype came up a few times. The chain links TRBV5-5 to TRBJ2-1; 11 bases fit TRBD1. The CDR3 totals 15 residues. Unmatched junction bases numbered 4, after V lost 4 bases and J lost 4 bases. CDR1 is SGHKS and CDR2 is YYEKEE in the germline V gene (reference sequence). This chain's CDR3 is CASSTGTGGYNEQFF. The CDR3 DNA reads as TGTGCCAGCAGCACCGGGACAGGGGGTTACAATGAGCAGTTCTTC.

The CDR3 spells CASRQERGRPVQPQHF. CDR3 DNA: TGTGCCAGCAGGCAGGAGAGGGGGCGCCCCGTTCAGCCCCAGCATTTT. The V and J genes are TRBV28 and TRBJ1-5; 7 positions agree with TRBD1. The length of the CDR3 is 16 residues. V lost 6 bases and J lost 6; bases outside the gene matches: 14. Germline lookup yields CDR1 MDHEN and CDR2 SYDVKM.